This T cell receptor (beta chain) was captured by sequencing in a study of blood T cell repertoires in COVID-19. Study information: Whether acute or convalescent, the COVID-19 samples came from the United States, Italy and Spain. T cells, B-cell-depleted T cells, or PBMCs supplied cDNA or gDNA.

In the source study's methods: The assay estimated nucleated cells by amplifying reference gene primers. The assay was immunoSEQ multiplex PCR, and TCRdb's table has in-frame clones only and misses some. Clone size and V and J calls were adopted from that table, with D and trimming inferred from the DNA. The data contain some 120,000 clones, around 80% of them singletons. This clonotype was sampled from a man between 65 and 85 years old with acute or convalescent COVID-19. The source material was peripheral blood.

CDR3 in amino acids: CASSPWDRKIHSPLHF. The DNA for the CDR3 is TGTGCCAGCAGCCCATGGGACAGGAAGATCCATTCACCCCTCCACTTT. V gene TRBV7-2 combines with J gene TRBJ1-6; TRBD1 matches 8 bases. The CDR3 extends over 16 amino acids. Germline V gene lookup returns CDR1 SGHTA and CDR2 FQGNSA. With 5 bases clipped from V and 8 bases from J, the junction kept 11 bases outside the gene matches.